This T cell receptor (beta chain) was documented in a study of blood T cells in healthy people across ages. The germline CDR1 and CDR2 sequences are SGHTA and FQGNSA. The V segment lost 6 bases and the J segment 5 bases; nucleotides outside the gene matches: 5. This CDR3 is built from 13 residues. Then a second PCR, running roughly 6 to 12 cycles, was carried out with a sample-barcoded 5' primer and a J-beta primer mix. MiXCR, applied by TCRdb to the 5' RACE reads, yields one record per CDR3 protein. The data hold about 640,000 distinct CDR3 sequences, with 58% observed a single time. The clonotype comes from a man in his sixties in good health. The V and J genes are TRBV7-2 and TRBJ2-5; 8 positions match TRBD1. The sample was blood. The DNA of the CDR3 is TGTGCCAGCAGGGCAGGGGGCGCGGAGACCCAGTACTTC. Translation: CASRAGGAETQYF.